A selection of T cell receptor beta chains follows, all from one sample in a study of beta chain features in type 1 diabetes. Data came from immunoSEQ multiplex PCR; TCRdb stores just in-frame clones and leaves some out. The sample carries 330,000 or so clones, about 18% recorded once. The sample comprised naive CD4+ T cells from blood. The receptors come from a woman aged 18-30 years in good health. CDR3s include the opening cysteine and the closing phenylalanine or tryptophan. A D gene is named only where the DNA matches it firmly. Clone size is shown for a subset of rows, as once, few, many or a class of expanded clone.

d_gene	abundance	v_gene	j_gene	CDR3aa	CDR3nt
TRBD1	.	TRBV5-6	TRBJ1-2	CASSLGQVPNYGYTF	TGTGCCAGCTCGCTCGGACAGGTTCCTAACTATGGCTACACCTTC
.	.	TRBV7-9	TRBJ2-7	CASSLVQSGTYEQYF	TGTGCCAGCAGCTTAGTTCAGTCCGGGACCTACGAGCAGTACTTC
.	.	TRBV9	TRBJ2-1	CASSFGLDRDNEQFF	TGTGCCAGCAGCTTCGGACTGGACCGTGACAATGAGCAGTTCTTC
TRBD1	.	TRBV4-1	TRBJ1-6	CASSQPGQGDYNSPLHF	TGCGCCAGCAGCCAGCCCGGACAGGGCGACTATAATTCACCCCTCCACTTT
.	few	TRBV30	TRBJ1-4	CASKTGSYEKLFF	TGTGCCTCGAAGACGGGGAGTTATGAAAAACTGTTTTTT
.	few	TRBV30	TRBJ1-2	CAWSGPTDYGYTF	TGTGCCTGGAGTGGCCCGACAGATTATGGCTACACCTTC
TRBD2	few	TRBV30	TRBJ2-1	CAWSPTSGTYNEQFF	TGTGCCTGGAGCCCTACTAGCGGGACCTACAATGAGCAGTTCTTC
TRBD2	few	TRBV29-1	TRBJ2-3	CSVSASGGFNTQYF	TGCAGCGTCTCGGCCAGCGGGGGGTTTAATACGCAGTATTTT
.	few	TRBV23-1	TRBJ2-7	CATLLPDSRCDEQYF	TGCGCCACCTTATTGCCGGACAGTAGGTGTGACGAGCAGTACTTC
TRBD1	.	TRBV7-9	TRBJ2-3	CASSPTGVGDTQYF	TGTGCCAGCAGTCCTACAGGGGTCGGGGATACGCAGTATTTT
TRBD1	.	TRBV28	TRBJ1-4	CASSSHRDRVREKLFF	TGTGCCAGCAGTTCCCACCGGGACAGGGTACGGGAAAAACTGTTTTTT
TRBD2	.	TRBV9	TRBJ2-2	CASSVFSGSPGELFF	TGTGCCAGCAGCGTTTTCAGCGGGAGTCCCGGGGAGCTGTTTTTT
.	few	TRBV13	TRBJ2-4	CASSSSRDGSIQYF	TGTGCCAGCAGCTCATCTAGAGATGGAAGCATTCAGTACTTC
TRBD1	few	TRBV7-9	TRBJ1-1	CASSSDRGWTEAFF	TGTGCCAGCAGTTCCGACAGGGGGTGGACTGAAGCTTTCTTT
TRBD1	few	TRBV7-2	TRBJ2-1	CASQPGQGNYNEQFF	TGTGCCAGCCAACCAGGACAGGGGAACTACAATGAGCAGTTCTTC
.	.	TRBV2	TRBJ2-6	CASSAGPGANVLTF	TGTGCCAGCAGTGCAGGGCCCGGGGCCAACGTCCTGACTTTC